What follows are 10 T cell receptor beta chains derived from one specimen sequenced in a study of blood T cell repertoires in COVID-19. Sequencing was performed with immunoSEQ multiplex PCR; in TCRdb, only in-frame clones are kept and a portion is missing. The sample includes about 250,000 clones, 87% of them seen just once. Sequenced: PBMCs or T cells enriched from blood (not recorded which). The receptors shown here come from a woman in her thirties with acute COVID-19.

The rearrangement uses TRBV11-2 and TRBJ1-2, with D possibly TRBD1 on 6 matching bases. V lost 3 bases, J lost 4 bases, and 9 bases lay in between. Germline loops: CDR1 SGHAT, CDR2 FQNNGV. The CDR3 spans 13 residues. This chain's CDR3 is CASSFGTSYGYTF. The CDR3, as DNA: TGTGCCAGCAGCTTCGGGACATCCTATGGCTACACCTTC. Based on the CDR3 plus reference TRBV11-2 and TRBJ1-2, the full variable domain is EAGVAQSPRYKIIEKRQSVAFWCNPISGHATLYWYQQILGQGPKLLIQFQNNGVVDDSQLPKDRFSAERLKGVDSTLKIQPAKLEDSAVYLCASSFGTSYGYTFGSGTRLTVV.

The rearrangement links TRBV10-3 to TRBJ2-5, with 12 bases fitting TRBD2. V shed 6 bases and J 6 bases; nucleotides not matched to a gene: 5. Germline CDR1 reads ENHRY; CDR2 reads SYGVKD. The CDR3 loop spans 14 amino acids. Here the CDR3 DNA reads TGTGCCATCAGCTCGACTAGCGGGGGTAAGACCCAGTACTTC. It encodes CAISSTSGGKTQYF.

The chain is built from TRBV4-1 and TRBJ1-5; D not certain. The CDR3 has 16 residues. Trimming took off 1 base at V and 0 bases at J, with 10 bases between the two ends. Germline V CDR1 and CDR2: MGHRA, YSYEKL. The DNA for the CDR3 is TGCGCCAGCAGCCAAGGGTCAGTTGATAGCAATCAGCCCCAGCATTTT. It yields the protein CASSQGSVDSNQPQHF.

The gene calls are TRBV21-1 and TRBJ1-2; the D segment call TRBD1 is taken from the table without a DNA check. TRBV21-1 has pseudogene status. CDR3 length: 15 residues. The CDR3 spells CASSPRTGTLDGYTF. The DNA for the CDR3 is TGTGCCAGCAGCCCTCGGACAGGGACGTTGGATGGCTACACCTTC.

This clone was observed a few times. V and J are TRBV28 and TRBJ2-5, with 8 bases aligning to TRBD1. The J segment lost 5 bases and the V segment lost 2 bases, leaving 4 bases of the junction unmatched. Germline V lookup: CDR1 MDHEN, CDR2 SYDVKM. There are 14 residues in the CDR3. This CDR3 is CASSLGGQAETQYF. DNA for the CDR3: TGTGCCAGCAGTTTAGGGGGACAGGCTGAGACCCAGTACTTC.

This chain links TRBV6-2 or TRBV6-3 with TRBJ2-7; D not resolved. V lost 0 bases and J 2 bases, leaving 11 bases between the germline ends. Germline V lookup: CDR1 MNHEY, CDR2 SVGEGT. This CDR3 comprises 15 residues. CDR3 region: CASSYSPRSTYEQYF. In DNA form, the CDR3 reads TGTGCCAGCAGTTACTCGCCCAGGTCGACCTACGAGCAGTACTTC.

This clone was recorded once. The V gene is TRBV19, the J gene TRBJ2-1; D is uncertain. From germline, CDR1 is LNHDA and CDR2 SQIVND (reference sequence). The V end was cut by 6 bases, the J end by 3 bases, with 6 bases between. There are 12 residues in the CDR3. The DNA for the CDR3 is TGTGCCAGTAGCGTTGTCTACAATGAGCAGTTCTTC. Encoded protein: CASSVVYNEQFF.

The genes are TRBV6-5 and TRBJ1-5, with 9 bases identical to TRBD1. The CDR3 extends over 14 amino acids. Unmatched junction bases numbered 6, after V lost 6 bases and J lost 6 bases. Germline CDR1 is MNHEY and CDR2 is SVGAGI. The CDR3 DNA reads TGTGCCAGCAGAACTACAGGGGGCGGTCAGCCCCAGCATTTT. Translating gives CASRTTGGGQPQHF.

The chain links TRBV7-9 to TRBJ1-2; 8 bases align to TRBD1. The germline V gene has CDR1 SEHNR and CDR2 FQNEAQ (reference sequence). V shed 5 bases, J shed 0 bases, and the junction held 2 bases outside the gene matches. The CDR3 covers 14 residues. The chain's CDR3 is CASSRQGPNYGYTF. The CDR3 nucleotides read TGTGCCAGCAGCCGACAGGGGCCTAACTATGGCTACACCTTC.

The CDR3, as DNA: TGCGCCAGCAGCCCGGACAGGAACTACGAGCAGTACTTC. Protein product: CASSPDRNYEQYF. The genes are TRBV5-1 and TRBJ2-7; 7 nucleotides line up with TRBD1. Per germline, CDR1 SGHRS and CDR2 YFSETQ. J gave up 3 bases and V 4 bases, and 4 bases lay outside the gene matches. This CDR3 region has 13 residues. The entire variable domain, with the rest obtained from reference TRBV5-1 and TRBJ2-7, is as follows: KAGVTQTPRYLIKTRGQQVTLSCSPISGHRSVSWYQQTPGQGLQFLFEYFSETQRNKGNFPGRFSGRQFSNSRSEMNVSTLELGDSALYLCASSPDRNYEQYFGPGTRLTVT.